This T cell receptor (beta chain) was recovered during a study of CXCR3-negative and CXCR3-positive naive CD8 T cells. Notes on the study in general: Naive subsets were similarly diverse, while memory CD8+ repertoires were much less diverse. Relative to CXCR3-negative naive cells, CXCR3-positive naive cells had more hydrophobic TRB CDR3s. Naive CXCR3-negative and CXCR3-positive cells had similar TRBV-TRBJ usage; memory differed.

The CDR3 spans 14 residues. Germline loops: CDR1 SGHVS, CDR2 FQNEAQ. With UMI labels, 5' RACE was used to prepare the TRB cDNA libraries. TCRdb reworked the 5' RACE reads into one entry per CDR3 protein, no DNA. This sample's table has some 120,000 distinct CDR3 sequences. Comments on this clonotype: The antigen remains undetermined.

CD8+ T cell subsets were each sorted in triplicate, over 250,000 cells apiece. Naive CD8+ T cells had a CD45RO-CCR7+CD27+CD95- phenotype. The chain is built from TRBV7-8 and TRBJ1-4; TCRdb's assignment of TRBD1 cannot be checked, as there is no DNA. The clonotype comes from a human donor in good health. Some clones in this sample may be carry-over from other donors' samples. The sample was naive CXCR3+ CD8+ T cells from blood. Subset here: CD45RO-CCR7+CD27+CD95- naive CD8+ T cells expressing CXCR3 (TNR3+). The CDR3 sequence: CASSLEGAGEKLFF.